Here is one T cell receptor beta chain with its context. It lacks a known antigen. Per-base quality was not reported, and no clone a single base away is much larger than it. Its CDR3 holds 13 amino acids, cysteine through phenylalanine. This entry keeps only the CDR3 DNA: 39 bases, framed from base 1. V is cut back by 4 bases and J by 9 bases, with 8 bases in the junction unmatched. The germline V gene encodes CDR1 SQVTM and CDR2 ANQGSEA. This record comes from a study of T cell responses to AZD1222 COVID-19 vaccine (dated by TCRdb to the early 2020s). Looking at the study overall: Because spike-specific TCR depth and breadth did not differ between the two schedules, AZD1222 recipients who got a second dose at roughly 4 weeks were pooled with those who got a second dose at roughly 12 weeks. Trial participants were enrolled into age subgroups of 18-55, 56-69 and 70-plus years, which contained about 150, 28 and 57 TCR-sequenced participants, respectively. TCR sequencing was performed for 230 to 250 trial participants, of whom some 200 were given two doses of AZD1222 and around 25 were given two doses of MenACWY control vaccine. Overall study outcomes, separate from this receptor: Only 5 to 7 AZD1222 recipients were SARS-CoV-2 seropositive at baseline, limiting conclusions about previously exposed vaccinees. Reportedly, close to half of the unique spike-specific TCRs recognized epitopes lying outside the regions that are mutated in the B.1.351 and B.1.1.7 variants. No day 14 peak-response samples were available, so repertoires were characterized only after the peak T cell response. Participants were mostly white British and included more females than males, and it was suggested by the authors that clonal diversity may have been underestimated. The whole spike protein was spanned by vaccine-associated CD4 TCRs, and dominant responses were seen in regions 160-218 and 743-854. In the small 56-69-year group, the increase in depth fell short of significance, most likely because of low power. A significant rise in spike-specific TCR breadth and depth was observed after two AZD1222 doses relative to day 0 and relative to MenACWY recipients.

The CDR3 regions of human TCRbeta chains were subjected to immunosequencing. For the original study's pipeline: TCRs in the repertoires were compared against a reference library of SARS-CoV-2-specific TCRs that had been generated with the MIRA antigen-specificity platform. Breadth meant the fraction of unique TCRs that were SARS-CoV-2-associated, whereas depth meant the fraction of total T cells that were SARS-CoV-2-associated. Using the MIRA data, each spike-specific TCR was mapped to the spike region that the TCR reacts to and placed in a CD4 or CD8 class. Log10-transformed breadth and depth values were compared by one-way ANOVA with Sidak's multiple comparisons tests. Drawn from immuneACCESS, this table holds only the in-frame rearrangements with V and J called that TCRdb kept. Clones are partly lost; checked studies trace under half to an unresolved V gene and leave the rest unexplained. V, J and clone size are taken as reported in that table, and D and trimming were inferred from the DNA itself. The sample table contains 75,000 to 100,000 clones; only one count was recorded for about 88% of them. Of the sample, roughly 2.8% is held by the ten largest clones.

This specimen's time point label, interpreted: baseline before first vaccination. The vaccinee samples were drawn from two UK trials, COV001 and COV002, one of which was a single-blind randomized controlled phase 2/3 trial testing AZD1222 (ChAdOx1 nCoV-19) in healthy adults. For TCRbeta chain sequencing, PBMC samples from trial participants were taken at day 0 and at day 28 after the second dose. The sequencing used peripheral blood, collected on day 0 of AZD1222 vaccination. Recombination joined TRBV29-1 with TRBJ2-1, with TRBD1 identical over 8 junction bases. This sequence was found in an adult in good health. The DNA is TGCAGCGTTGCGGGGCTGACAGGGGTTGAGCAGTTCTTC. Translated, this is CSVAGLTGVEQFF.